Listed here is a single T cell receptor (beta chain). V was clipped by 4 bases and J by 3 bases; unmatched bases: 10. The germline CDR1 and CDR2 sequences are SGDLS and YYNGEE. CDR3 length equals 16 residues. Measured with immunoSEQ multiplex PCR; TCRdb has only the in-frame clones, and not every one. Of about 190,000 clones in the sample, around 79% were seen once. The data originate from a study of blood T cell repertoires in COVID-19. J is TRBJ2-1 and V is TRBV9, with 7 bases lining up with TRBD2. This receptor was taken from a man in his 60s with active or convalescent COVID-19. The specimen was peripheral blood. CDR3 sequence reads: CASSPPAAGSYNEQFF. CDR3 coding DNA: TGTGCCAGCAGCCCCCCCGCAGCGGGAAGCTACAATGAGCAGTTCTTC.